This T cell receptor (beta chain) was captured in a study of T cell responses to AZD1222 COVID-19 vaccine. Points from the study as a whole: Clonal diversity was possibly underestimated, and the donors were mostly white British, with more females. Only after the peak T cell response were repertoires sampled.

Profiled with immunoSEQ multiplex PCR; TCRdb holds only in-frame clones, not every one. Of 100,000 to 150,000 clones detected, about 92% appear once; the ten largest clones hold roughly 4.4%. The V end was cut by 6 bases, the J end by 3 bases, with 8 bases between. The CDR3 loop spans 12 amino acids. Germline loops: CDR1 SNHLY, CDR2 FYNNEI. Concerning this clone: What it binds is unknown.

This clonotype was sampled from an adult in good health. The sample in question was peripheral blood, obtained on day 0 of MenACWY control vaccination. The genes are TRBV2 and TRBJ1-1; perhaps TRBD1 as D (6 bases). Written as DNA, the CDR3 is TGTGCCAGCAGGCAGGGGTACACTGAAGCTTTCTTT. Protein product: CASRQGYTEAFF.